This T cell receptor (beta chain) was documented in a study of beta chain features in type 1 diabetes. Points from the study as a whole: Junctions at VDJ sites from type 1 diabetes patients had fewer insertions and more deletions. Researchers report that Type 1 diabetes patients had moderately but significantly shorter TCRB CDR3s across all four CD4+ subsets.

The authors reverse transcribed all of the isolated RNA, so sequencing captured expressed TCRB transcripts. Using immunoSEQ multiplex PCR, the repertoire was profiled, and TCRdb retains in-frame clones only, with some absent. This repertoire shows some 15,000 clones, 55% to 75% found once; its top ten account for 2% to 2.5%. Germline V gives CDR1 SGHTA, CDR2 FQGNSA. J lost 3 bases, V lost 5 bases, and 5 bases had no gene match. The CDR3 is 15 amino acids. Every donor had blood drawn once into heparin, roughly 100 mL on average. Regarding this clone: Antigen specificity is unknown.

The TCR was taken from a man aged 25-40 years with type 1 diabetes. The sequencing input was Tregs from blood. The chain has TRBV7-2 and TRBJ2-2; 8 bases match TRBD2. CDR3 amino acids: CASSLRGGDTGELFF. CDR3 DNA: TGTGCCAGCAGCCTTCGGGGGGGGGACACCGGGGAGCTGTTTTTT.